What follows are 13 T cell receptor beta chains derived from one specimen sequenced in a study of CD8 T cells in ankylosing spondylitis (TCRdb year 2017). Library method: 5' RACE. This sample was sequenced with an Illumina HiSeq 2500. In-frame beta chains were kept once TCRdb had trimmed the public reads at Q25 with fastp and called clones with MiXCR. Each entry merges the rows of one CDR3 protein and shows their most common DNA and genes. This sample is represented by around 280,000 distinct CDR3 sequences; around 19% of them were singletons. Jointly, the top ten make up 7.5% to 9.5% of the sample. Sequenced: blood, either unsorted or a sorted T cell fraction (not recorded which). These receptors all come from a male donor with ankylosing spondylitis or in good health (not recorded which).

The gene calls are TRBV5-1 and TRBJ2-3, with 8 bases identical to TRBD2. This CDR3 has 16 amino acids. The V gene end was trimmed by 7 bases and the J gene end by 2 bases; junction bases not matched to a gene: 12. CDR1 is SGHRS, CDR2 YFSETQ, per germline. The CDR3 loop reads CASGGLAGAVTDTQYF. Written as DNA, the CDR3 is TGCGCCAGCGGAGGACTAGCCGGAGCGGTCACAGATACGCAGTATTTT.

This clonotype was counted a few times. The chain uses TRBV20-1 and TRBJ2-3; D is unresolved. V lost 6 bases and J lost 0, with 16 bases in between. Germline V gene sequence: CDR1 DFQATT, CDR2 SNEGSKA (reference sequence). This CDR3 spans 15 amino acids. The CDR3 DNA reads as TGCAGTGCGCCACCTAGAGGTACTAGCACAGATACGCAGTATTTT. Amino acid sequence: CSAPPRGTSTDTQYF.

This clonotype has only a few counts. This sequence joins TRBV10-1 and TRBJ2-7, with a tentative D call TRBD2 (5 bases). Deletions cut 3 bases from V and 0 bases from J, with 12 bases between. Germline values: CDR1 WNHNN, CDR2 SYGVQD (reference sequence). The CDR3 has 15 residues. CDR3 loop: CASSERLRNSYEQYV. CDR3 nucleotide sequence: TGCGCCAGCAGTGAACGACTACGGAACTCCTACGAGCAGTACGTC.

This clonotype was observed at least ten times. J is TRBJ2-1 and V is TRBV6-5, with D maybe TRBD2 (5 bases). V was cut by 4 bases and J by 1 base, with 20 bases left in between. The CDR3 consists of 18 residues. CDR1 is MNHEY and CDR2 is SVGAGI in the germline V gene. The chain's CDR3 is CASSSPGSGPRSYNEQFF. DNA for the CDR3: TGTGCCAGCAGTTCCCCGGGAAGCGGACCAAGGTCCTACAATGAGCAGTTCTTC.

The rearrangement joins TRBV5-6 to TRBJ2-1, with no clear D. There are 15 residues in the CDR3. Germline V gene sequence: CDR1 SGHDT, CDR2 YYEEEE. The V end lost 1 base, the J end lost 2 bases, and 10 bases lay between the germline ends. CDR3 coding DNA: TGTGCCAGCAGCTTGACAACTACGACCTACAATGAGCAGTTCTTC. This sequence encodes CASSLTTTTYNEQFF.

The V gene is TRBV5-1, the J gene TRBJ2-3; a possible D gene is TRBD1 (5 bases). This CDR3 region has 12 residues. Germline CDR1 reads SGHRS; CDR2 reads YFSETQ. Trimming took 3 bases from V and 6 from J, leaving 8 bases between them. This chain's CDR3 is CASSSDSDTQYF. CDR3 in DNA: TGCGCCAGCAGCTCCGACAGCGATACGCAGTATTTT.

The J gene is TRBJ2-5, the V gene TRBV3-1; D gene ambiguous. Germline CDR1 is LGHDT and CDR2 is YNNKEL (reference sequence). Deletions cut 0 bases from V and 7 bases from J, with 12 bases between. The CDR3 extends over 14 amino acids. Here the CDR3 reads CASSQDGYGRTQYF. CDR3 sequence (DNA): TGTGCCAGCAGCCAAGACGGTTACGGAAGGACCCAGTACTTC.

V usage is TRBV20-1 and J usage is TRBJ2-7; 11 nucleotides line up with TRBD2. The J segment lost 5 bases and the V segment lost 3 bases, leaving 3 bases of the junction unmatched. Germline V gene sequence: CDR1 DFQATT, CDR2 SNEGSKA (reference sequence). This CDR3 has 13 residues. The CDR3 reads CSARTSGKNEQYV. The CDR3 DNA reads TGCAGTGCTAGGACTAGCGGGAAGAACGAGCAGTACGTC.

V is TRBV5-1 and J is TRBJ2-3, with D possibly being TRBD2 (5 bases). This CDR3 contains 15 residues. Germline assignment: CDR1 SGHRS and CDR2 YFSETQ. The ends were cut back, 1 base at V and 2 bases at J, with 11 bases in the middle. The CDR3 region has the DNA TGCGCCAGCAGCTTGCTGGGCGGGTACACAGATACGCAGTATTTT. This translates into CASSLLGGYTDTQYF.

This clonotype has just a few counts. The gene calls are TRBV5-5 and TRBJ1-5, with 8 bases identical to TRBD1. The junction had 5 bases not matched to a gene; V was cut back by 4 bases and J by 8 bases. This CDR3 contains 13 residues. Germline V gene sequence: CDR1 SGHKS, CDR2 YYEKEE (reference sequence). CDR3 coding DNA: TGTGCCAGCAGCCGACAGGGGTTGGAGCCCCAGCATTTT. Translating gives CASSRQGLEPQHF. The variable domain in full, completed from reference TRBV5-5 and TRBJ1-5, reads DAGVTQSPTHLIKTRGQQVTLRCSPISGHKSVSWYQQVLGQGPQFIFQYYEKEERGRGNFPDRFSARQFPNYSSELNVNALLLGDSALYLCASSRQGLEPQHFGDGTRLSIL.

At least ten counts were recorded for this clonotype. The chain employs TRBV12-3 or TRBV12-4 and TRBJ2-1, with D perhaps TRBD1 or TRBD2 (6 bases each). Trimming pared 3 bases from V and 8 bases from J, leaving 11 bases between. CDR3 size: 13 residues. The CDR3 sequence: CASSLVGGHEQFF. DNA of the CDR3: TGTGCCAGCAGTTTGGTGGGGGGCCATGAGCAGTTCTTC.

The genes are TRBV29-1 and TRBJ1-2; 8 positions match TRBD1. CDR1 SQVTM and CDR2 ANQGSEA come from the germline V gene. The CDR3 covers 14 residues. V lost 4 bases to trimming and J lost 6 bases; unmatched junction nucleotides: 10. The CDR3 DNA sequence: TGCAGCGTTGGAGGGACAGGAGTGGCGGATGGCTACACCTTC. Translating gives CSVGGTGVADGYTF.

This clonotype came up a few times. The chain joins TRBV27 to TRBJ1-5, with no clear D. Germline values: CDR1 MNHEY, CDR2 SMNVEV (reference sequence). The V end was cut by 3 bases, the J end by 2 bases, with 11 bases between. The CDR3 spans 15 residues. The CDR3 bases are TGTGCCAGCAGTTTGGAAGGTAGAGGCAATCAGCCCCAGCATTTT. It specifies CASSLEGRGNQPQHF.